Sequencing of this TCR beta chain was carried out in a study of T cells in Graves' hyperthyroidism and ophthalmopathy. This clonotype was picked up many times. The antigen remains unidentified. TCR beta CDR3 region amplification was performed from RNA transcripts. Primed by the HTBI set, a first-round RT-PCR was run on the TCR CDR3. One entry per CDR3 protein results from TCRdb running MiXCR on the multiplex PCR reads. The sample carries roughly 720,000 distinct CDR3 sequences, 17% recorded once. General study points: A model built on 13 V-J features separated ophthalmopathy from stable hyperthyroidism.

Germline CDR1 is SEHNR and CDR2 is FQNEAQ (reference sequence). V lost 5 bases, J lost 4 bases, and 14 bases lay in between. This CDR3 is built from 14 residues. The rearrangement joins TRBV7-9 to TRBJ1-2; no firm D call. The clonotype originates from a man between 50 and 59 years old with Graves' hyperthyroidism. Material: blood. The CDR3 here is CASSTRRQLYGYTF. CDR3 DNA sequence: TGTGCCAGCAGCACTCGCCGACAACTCTATGGCTACACCTTC.